This record covers a single T cell receptor beta chain. TCRdb's table, derived via immunoSEQ multiplex PCR, lists solely in-frame clones and lacks some. The table lists approximately 300,000 clones, 92% of them singletons. Germline V CDR1 and CDR2: SGHTA, FQGNSA. Trimming cost V 4 bases and J 6 bases, with 13 bases left between them. The CDR3 has 13 amino acids. The record originates from a study of blood T cell repertoires in COVID-19. This study enrolled people aged about 18 to 100 from roughly 22 US geographic areas. Sample: PBMCs or T cells enriched from blood (not recorded which). The origin of this receptor is a woman aged 25 to 39 who had recovered from COVID-19. The genes are TRBV7-2 and TRBJ2-7, with D tentatively TRBD2 (6 bases). The CDR3 reads CASSSLAAVEQYF. DNA for the CDR3: TGTGCCAGCAGCTCGTTAGCGGCGGTCGAGCAGTACTTC.